This TCR beta chain was identified during a study of regulatory T cells in long-lasting Graves disease. The CDR3 consists of 14 residues. Germline V gene sequence: CDR1 SGHAT, CDR2 FQNNGV. Trimming left V 5 bases short and J 7 bases short, with 18 bases between. Indicated time point: newly diagnosed GD, antithyroid drugs for less than 3 months. The TCR library used RNA extracted from PBMCs. Investigators prepared the TCR beta libraries by applying iRepertoire HTBI primers and Arm-PCR of CDR3 regions. TCRdb re-called the multiplex PCR reads through MiXCR, storing one row per CDR3 protein. The sample includes about 440,000 distinct CDR3 sequences, about 16% of them seen just once. The same data also went into a second study, on T cells in Graves' hyperthyroidism and ophthalmopathy. Per that paper: Patients showing uncontrolled infection, other autoimmune disease, pregnancy or lactation were ineligible.

The rearrangement joins TRBV11-2 to TRBJ2-7, with a tentative D call TRBD2 (5 bases). The origin of this receptor is a woman in her thirties with Graves disease. The specimen was peripheral blood mononuclear cells (PBMCs), collected at new diagnosis, from a patient treated with antithyroid drugs. The CDR3 protein is CASSPRGPTIEQYF. The CDR3 DNA is TGTGCCAGCAGCCCCCGGGGTCCTACGATAGAGCAGTACTTC.